This entry lists 13 T cell receptor beta chains sequenced from one sample in a study of graft-versus-host responses after intestinal transplantation (dated by TCRdb to the early 2020s). The protocol used for the library was the immunoSEQ multiplex PCR assay. What TCRdb holds here is the immuneACCESS table cut down to in-frame rearrangements. Part of the clones is not present; checked against another copy, under half of the missing clones reflect an unresolved V gene, and the others are unexplained. The sample table lists 100,000 to 140,000 clones, roughly 87% of them with a count of one. Of the sample, roughly 0.71% falls within the top ten clones. In the paper's terms, the time point label means: cells obtained before transplantation from donor or recipient. Their antigen targets remain unknown. Here the sequenced sample was unstimulated CD4+ T cells sorted from spleen or lymph node cells, taken before transplant. The receptors were gathered from a human donor who was the organ donor for an intestinal transplant.

V gene TRBV4-1 combines with J gene TRBJ2-3; 13 bases line up with TRBD2. The germline V gene has CDR1 MGHRA and CDR2 YSYEKL. This CDR3 region has 15 residues. The J segment lost 6 bases and the V segment lost 5 bases, leaving 5 bases of the junction unmatched. The CDR3 DNA follows: TGCGCCAGCAGCGTAACTAGCGGGGGGGCCGATACGCAGTATTTT. Encoded protein: CASSVTSGGADTQYF.

This clone was seen just once. CDR3 nucleotides: TGTGCCAGTGAGAGGTTAGGGGAGGGCAAAAACATTCAGTACTTC. It specifies CASERLGEGKNIQYF. The V and J genes are TRBV25-1 and TRBJ2-4, with 7 bases identical to TRBD2. Germline trimming cut 9 bases from V and 3 bases from J; bases unmatched to any gene: 11. CDR3 length: 15 residues. Germline V gives CDR1 MGHDK, CDR2 SYGVNS.

CDR3 amino acids: CASSQGTPRGRSPGANVLTF. The DNA for the CDR3 is TGCGCCAGCAGCCAAGGGACACCCAGGGGGCGCAGTCCTGGGGCCAACGTCCTGACTTTC. The chain carries TRBV4-1 and TRBJ2-6, with 8 bases fitting TRBD1. The length of the CDR3 is 20 residues. Germline lookup yields CDR1 MGHRA and CDR2 YSYEKL. V was pared by 1 base and J by 2 bases, with 13 bases of the junction left unmatched.

The chain links TRBV14 to TRBJ2-1, with TRBD2 matching 7 bases. V gave up 0 bases and J gave up 8 bases; unmatched junction bases: 7. The CDR3 loop spans 15 amino acids. The germline V gene encodes CDR1 SGHDN and CDR2 FVKESK. The CDR3 bases are TGTGCCAGCAGCCAAGATAGAGGGAGGGCGGATGAGCAGTTCTTC. Protein product: CASSQDRGRADEQFF.

V is TRBV28 and J is TRBJ2-5; TRBD2 matches 7 bases. In germline, CDR1 is MDHEN, CDR2 SYDVKM. CDR3 size: 14 residues. J was trimmed by 2 bases and V by 2 bases; bases with no gene match: 2. The CDR3 loop is CASSLPGGQETQYF. CDR3 sequence (DNA): TGTGCCAGCAGTTTACCCGGGGGGCAAGAGACCCAGTACTTC.

The CDR3 is CASSLQGARGNTEAFF. The DNA of the CDR3 is TGTGCCAGCAGCTTGCAGGGGGCGCGAGGGAACACTGAAGCTTTCTTT. This rearrangement joins TRBV16 to TRBJ1-1, with 8 positions matching TRBD1. The CDR3 runs 16 residues. Germline CDR1 reads KGHSY; CDR2 reads FQNENV. V shed 5 bases and J 1 base; nucleotides not matched to a gene: 9.

This clone was observed a few times. The chain combines TRBV7-9 with TRBJ1-3; D call uncertain. V lost 4 bases and J 0 bases, leaving 13 bases between the germline ends. Germline-derived CDR1 and CDR2 are SEHNR and FQNEAQ (reference sequence). The CDR3 is 16 residues long. The CDR3 is CASSSKTAFSGNTIYF. CDR3 nucleotide sequence: TGTGCCAGCAGCTCGAAAACAGCTTTCTCTGGAAACACCATATATTTT. Based on the CDR3 plus reference TRBV7-9 and TRBJ1-3, the full variable domain is DTGVSQNPRHKITKRGQNVTFRCDPISEHNRLYWYRQTLGQGPEFLTYFQNEAQLEKSRLLSDRFSAERPKGSFSTLEIQRTEQGDSAMYLCASSSKTAFSGNTIYFGEGSWLTVV.

The V call is TRBV11-2, the J call TRBJ1-2; the D gene is possibly TRBD1 (5 bases). Germline values: CDR1 SGHAT, CDR2 FQNNGV. CDR3 length: 13 amino acids. The V gene lost 3 bases and the J gene lost 6 bases, with 11 bases spanning the gap. For the CDR3, the DNA is TGTGCCAGCAGCTTGTCATCAGGGAATGGCTACACCTTC. This codes for CASSLSSGNGYTF.

The rearrangement links TRBV5-1 to TRBJ1-3; no reliable D call. V lost 3 bases to trimming and J lost 0 bases, with 10 bases between them. The CDR3 has 15 residues. In germline, CDR1 is SGHRS, CDR2 YFSETQ. The chain's CDR3 is CASSSDGSSGNTIYF. The CDR3, as DNA: TGCGCCAGCAGCTCGGACGGGAGCTCTGGAAACACCATATATTTT.

The chain couples TRBV19 to TRBJ1-5; the D gene is possibly TRBD1 (6 bases). Germline CDR1 and CDR2: LNHDA and SQIVND (reference sequence). The CDR3 runs 16 residues. With 3 bases removed from V and 1 base from J, the gap between germline ends came to 13 bases. CDR3 sequence (DNA): TGTGCCAGTAGTATGGGGGGGGCGGGAAGCAATCAGCCCCAGCATTTT. Protein product: CASSMGGAGSNQPQHF.

The chain employs TRBV6-5 and TRBJ1-2, with 8 positions matching TRBD1. The CDR3 consists of 13 residues. With V trimmed by 6 bases and J by 5 bases, 5 bases remained unmatched. CDR1 is MNHEY and CDR2 is SVGAGI in the germline V gene. CDR3 DNA: TGTGCCAGCAGGTTGGACAGGGCGTATGGCTACACCTTC. This translates into CASRLDRAYGYTF.

The J gene is TRBJ2-3, the V gene TRBV7-9; tentatively, D is TRBD1 (5 bases). The CDR3 loop spans 13 amino acids. The V gene lost 10 bases and the J gene lost 5 bases, with 16 bases spanning the gap. Germline V lookup: CDR1 SEHNR, CDR2 FQNEAQ (reference sequence). The CDR3, as DNA: TGTGCCACTATGTCCAGGGTGGTAGATACGCAGTATTTT. Translated, it gives CATMSRVVDTQYF.

The V and J genes are TRBV5-1 and TRBJ2-2; 12 bases are shared with TRBD2. This CDR3 region has 15 residues. Looked up from germline, CDR1 is SGHRS and CDR2 is YFSETQ. V lost 5 bases and J lost 5; bases outside the gene matches: 4. CDR3 in amino acids: CASRGTSGSTGELFF. The CDR3 bases are TGCGCCAGCAGAGGGACTAGCGGGTCTACCGGGGAGCTGTTTTTT.